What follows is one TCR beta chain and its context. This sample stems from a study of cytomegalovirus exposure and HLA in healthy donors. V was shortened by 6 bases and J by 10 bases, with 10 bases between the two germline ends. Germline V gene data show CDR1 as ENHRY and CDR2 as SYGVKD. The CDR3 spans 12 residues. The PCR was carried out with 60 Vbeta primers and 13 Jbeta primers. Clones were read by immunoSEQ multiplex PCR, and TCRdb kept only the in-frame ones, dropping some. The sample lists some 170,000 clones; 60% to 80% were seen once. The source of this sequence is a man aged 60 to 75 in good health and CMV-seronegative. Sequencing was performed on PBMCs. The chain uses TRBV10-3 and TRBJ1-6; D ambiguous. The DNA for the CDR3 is TGTGCCATCAGGACCCCGGAGTCACCCCTCCACTTT. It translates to CAIRTPESPLHF.